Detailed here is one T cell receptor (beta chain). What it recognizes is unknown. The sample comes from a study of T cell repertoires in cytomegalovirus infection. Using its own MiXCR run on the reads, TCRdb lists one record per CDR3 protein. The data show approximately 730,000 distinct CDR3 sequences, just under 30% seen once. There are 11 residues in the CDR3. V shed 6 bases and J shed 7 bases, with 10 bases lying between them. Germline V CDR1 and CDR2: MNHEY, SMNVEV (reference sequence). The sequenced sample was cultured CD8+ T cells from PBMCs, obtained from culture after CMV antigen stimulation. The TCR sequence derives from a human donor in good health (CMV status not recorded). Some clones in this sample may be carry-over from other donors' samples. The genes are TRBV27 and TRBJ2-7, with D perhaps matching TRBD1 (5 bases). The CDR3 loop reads CASSSGLEQYV. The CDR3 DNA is TGTGCCAGCAGCTCAGGGTTAGAGCAGTACGTC.